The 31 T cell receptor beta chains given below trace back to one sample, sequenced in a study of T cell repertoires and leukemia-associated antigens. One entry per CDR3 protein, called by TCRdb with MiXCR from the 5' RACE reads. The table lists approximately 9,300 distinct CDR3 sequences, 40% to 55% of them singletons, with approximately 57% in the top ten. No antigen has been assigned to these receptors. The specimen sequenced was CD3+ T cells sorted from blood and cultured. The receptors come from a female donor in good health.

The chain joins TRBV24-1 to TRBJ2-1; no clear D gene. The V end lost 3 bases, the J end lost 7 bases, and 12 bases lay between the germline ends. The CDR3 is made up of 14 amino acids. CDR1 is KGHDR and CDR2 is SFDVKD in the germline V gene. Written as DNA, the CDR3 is TGTGCCACCAGTGATGCTCGCTTGGGGAATGAGCAGTTCTTC. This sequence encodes CATSDARLGNEQFF.

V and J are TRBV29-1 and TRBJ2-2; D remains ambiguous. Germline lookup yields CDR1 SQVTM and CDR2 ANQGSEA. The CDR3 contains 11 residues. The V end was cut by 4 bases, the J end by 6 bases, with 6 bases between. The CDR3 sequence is CSVGDAGELFF. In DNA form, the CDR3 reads TGCAGCGTTGGTGATGCCGGGGAGCTGTTTTTT.

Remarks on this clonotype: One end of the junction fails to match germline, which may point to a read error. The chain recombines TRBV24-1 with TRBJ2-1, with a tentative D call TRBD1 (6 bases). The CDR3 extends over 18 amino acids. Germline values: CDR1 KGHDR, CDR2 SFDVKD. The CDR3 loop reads CATSEPDLRGHSCNEQFF. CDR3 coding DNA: TGTGCCACCAGTGAGCCAGACCTCAGGGGCCACTCCTGCAATGAGCAGTTCTTC.

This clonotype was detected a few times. This chain's CDR3 is CSASLRGGPKNIQYF. In DNA form, the CDR3 reads TGCAGTGCTAGCTTACGGGGGGGGCCCAAAAACATTCAGTACTTC. The gene calls are TRBV20-1 and TRBJ2-4, with 8 bases fitting TRBD2. V lost 3 bases and J lost 2; bases outside the gene matches: 6. This CDR3 region has 15 residues. The germline CDR1 and CDR2 sequences are DFQATT and SNEGSKA (reference sequence).

The CDR3 nucleotides are TGTGCCAGCTCACCAGACAGGGGACATGGCTACACCTTC. Encoded protein: CASSPDRGHGYTF. The chain couples TRBV18 to TRBJ1-2; 8 nucleotides align to TRBD1. The germline gives CDR1 KGHSH, CDR2 LQKENI. V lost 2 bases, J lost 6 bases, and 2 bases stayed unmatched. The CDR3 contains 13 residues.

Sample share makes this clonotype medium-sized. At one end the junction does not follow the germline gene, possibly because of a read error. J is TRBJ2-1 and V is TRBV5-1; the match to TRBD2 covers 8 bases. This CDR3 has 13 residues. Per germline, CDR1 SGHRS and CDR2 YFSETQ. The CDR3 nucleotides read TGCGCCTGCAGCTTCGGGACTAGCAATGAGCAGTTCTTC. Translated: CACSFGTSNEQFF.

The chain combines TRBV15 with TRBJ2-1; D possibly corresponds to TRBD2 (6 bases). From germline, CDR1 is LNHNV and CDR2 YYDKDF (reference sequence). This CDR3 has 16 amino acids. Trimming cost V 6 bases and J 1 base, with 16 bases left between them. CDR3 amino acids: CATRGGREYSYNEQFF. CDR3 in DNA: TGTGCCACCAGGGGTGGTCGGGAGTATTCCTACAATGAGCAGTTCTTC.

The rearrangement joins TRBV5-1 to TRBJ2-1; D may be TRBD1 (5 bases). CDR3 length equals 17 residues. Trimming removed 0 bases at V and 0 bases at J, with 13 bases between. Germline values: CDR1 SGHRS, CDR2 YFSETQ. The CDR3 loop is CASSLAPRGLSYNEQFF. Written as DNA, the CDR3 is TGCGCCAGCAGCTTGGCCCCTAGGGGTCTCTCCTACAATGAGCAGTTCTTC. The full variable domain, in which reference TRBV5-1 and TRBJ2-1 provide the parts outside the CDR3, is KAGVTQTPRYLIKTRGQQVTLSCSPISGHRSVSWYQQTPGQGLQFLFEYFSETQRNKGNFPGRFSGRQFSNSRSEMNVSTLELGDSALYLCASSLAPRGLSYNEQFFGPGTRLTVL.

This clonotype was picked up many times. The chain's CDR3 is CASSGTSGVKTGDTQYF. CDR3 sequence (DNA): TGCGCCAGCAGCGGGACTAGCGGGGTGAAGACAGGAGATACGCAGTATTTT. V gene TRBV10-1 combines with J gene TRBJ2-3; 13 bases fit TRBD2. With 6 bases clipped from V and 5 bases from J, the junction kept 11 bases outside the gene matches. The CDR3 is made up of 17 amino acids. Looked up from germline, CDR1 is WNHNN and CDR2 is SYGVQD (reference sequence).

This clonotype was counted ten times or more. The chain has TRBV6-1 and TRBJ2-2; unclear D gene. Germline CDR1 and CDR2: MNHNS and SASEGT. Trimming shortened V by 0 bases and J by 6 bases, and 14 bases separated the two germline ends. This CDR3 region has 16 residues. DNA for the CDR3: TGTGCCAGCAGTGAAGCAATGGACGGTTGGTCCGGGGAGCTGTTTTTT. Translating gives CASSEAMDGWSGELFF.

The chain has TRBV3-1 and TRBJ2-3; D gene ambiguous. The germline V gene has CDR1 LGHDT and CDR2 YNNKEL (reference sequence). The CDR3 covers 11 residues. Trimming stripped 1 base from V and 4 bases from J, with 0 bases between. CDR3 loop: CASSQADTQYF. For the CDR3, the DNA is TGTGCCAGCAGCCAAGCAGATACGCAGTATTTT.

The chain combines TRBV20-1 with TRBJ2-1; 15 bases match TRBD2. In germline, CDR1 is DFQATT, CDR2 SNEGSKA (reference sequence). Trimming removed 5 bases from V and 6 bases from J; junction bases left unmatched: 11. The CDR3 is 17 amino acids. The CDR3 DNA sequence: TGCAGTGCTTCTGGGACTAGCGGGAGGCCAGTTGGCAATGAGCAGTTCTTC. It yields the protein CSASGTSGRPVGNEQFF.

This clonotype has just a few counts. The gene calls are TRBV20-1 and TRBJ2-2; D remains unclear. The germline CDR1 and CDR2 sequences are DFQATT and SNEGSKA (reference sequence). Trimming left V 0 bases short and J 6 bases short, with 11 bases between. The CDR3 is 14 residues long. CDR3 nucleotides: TGCAGTGCTAGAGAGTCCCTAACGGCCGGGGAGCTGTTTTTT. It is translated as CSARESLTAGELFF.

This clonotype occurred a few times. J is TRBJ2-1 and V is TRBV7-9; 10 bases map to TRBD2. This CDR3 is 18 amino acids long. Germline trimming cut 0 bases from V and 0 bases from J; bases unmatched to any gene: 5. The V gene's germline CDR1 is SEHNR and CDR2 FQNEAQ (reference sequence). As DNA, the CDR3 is TGTGCCAGCAGCTTAGCTTCTAGCGGGGGAAGCTCCTACAATGAGCAGTTCTTC. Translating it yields CASSLASSGGSSYNEQFF.

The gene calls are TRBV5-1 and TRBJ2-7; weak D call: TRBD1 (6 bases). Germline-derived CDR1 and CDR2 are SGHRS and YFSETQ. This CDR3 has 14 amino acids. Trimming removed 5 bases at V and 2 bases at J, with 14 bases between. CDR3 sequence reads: CASSFGTGPYEQYF. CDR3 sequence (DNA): TGCGCCAGCAGTTTTGGTACAGGGCCCTACGAGCAGTACTTC. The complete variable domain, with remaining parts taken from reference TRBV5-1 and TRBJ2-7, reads KAGVTQTPRYLIKTRGQQVTLSCSPISGHRSVSWYQQTPGQGLQFLFEYFSETQRNKGNFPGRFSGRQFSNSRSEMNVSTLELGDSALYLCASSFGTGPYEQYFGPGTRLTVT.

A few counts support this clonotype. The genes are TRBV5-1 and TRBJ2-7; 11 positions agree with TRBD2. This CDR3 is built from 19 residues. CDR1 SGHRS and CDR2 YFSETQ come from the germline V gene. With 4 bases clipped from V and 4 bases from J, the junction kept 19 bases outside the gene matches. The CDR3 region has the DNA TGCGCCAGCAGCAATACCGGACTAGCGGGTGACAGACCCTTTTACGAGCAGTACTTC. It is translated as CASSNTGLAGDRPFYEQYF. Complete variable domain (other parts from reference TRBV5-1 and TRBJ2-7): KAGVTQTPRYLIKTRGQQVTLSCSPISGHRSVSWYQQTPGQGLQFLFEYFSETQRNKGNFPGRFSGRQFSNSRSEMNVSTLELGDSALYLCASSNTGLAGDRPFYEQYFGPGTRLTVT.

The CDR3: CSVVRGGTGELFF. CDR3 bases: TGCAGCGTTGTACGTGGAGGAACCGGGGAGCTGTTTTTT. This sequence joins TRBV29-1 and TRBJ2-2; maybe TRBD2 (5 bases). V shed 4 bases and J shed 5 bases, with 11 bases lying between them. This CDR3 contains 13 residues. Per the germline V gene, CDR1 is SQVTM and CDR2 is ANQGSEA.

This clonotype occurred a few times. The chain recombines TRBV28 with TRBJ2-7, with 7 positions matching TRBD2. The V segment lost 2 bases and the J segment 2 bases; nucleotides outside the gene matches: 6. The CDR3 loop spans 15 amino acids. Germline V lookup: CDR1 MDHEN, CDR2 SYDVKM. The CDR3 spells CASSLVAGVAYEQYF. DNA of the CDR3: TGTGCCAGCAGTTTAGTAGCGGGCGTTGCCTACGAGCAGTACTTC.

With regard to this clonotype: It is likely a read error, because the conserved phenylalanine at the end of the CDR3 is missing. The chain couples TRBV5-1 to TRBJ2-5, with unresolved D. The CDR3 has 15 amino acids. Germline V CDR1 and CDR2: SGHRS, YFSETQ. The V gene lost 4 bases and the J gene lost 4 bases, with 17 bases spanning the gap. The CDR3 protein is CASSGIEDGRETQYL. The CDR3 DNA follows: TGCGCCAGCAGCGGCATCGAGGACGGCCGAGAGACCCAGTACCTC.

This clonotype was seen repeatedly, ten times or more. The CDR3 nucleotides read TGTGCCAGCAGCTTCGACGAGCAGTACTTC. Its protein is CASSFDEQYF. V usage is TRBV11-2 and J usage is TRBJ2-7; D gene unclear. Trimming cost V 3 bases and J 5 bases, with 2 bases left between them. The length of the CDR3 is 10 residues. Germline V gene data show CDR1 as SGHAT and CDR2 as FQNNGV.

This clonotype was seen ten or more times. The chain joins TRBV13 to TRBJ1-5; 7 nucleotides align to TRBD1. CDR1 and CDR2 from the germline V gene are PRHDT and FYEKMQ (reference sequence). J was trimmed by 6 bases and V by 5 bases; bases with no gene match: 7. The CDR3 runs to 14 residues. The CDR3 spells CASSLRQGGQPQHF. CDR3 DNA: TGTGCCAGCAGCCTGAGACAGGGTGGTCAGCCCCAGCATTTT.

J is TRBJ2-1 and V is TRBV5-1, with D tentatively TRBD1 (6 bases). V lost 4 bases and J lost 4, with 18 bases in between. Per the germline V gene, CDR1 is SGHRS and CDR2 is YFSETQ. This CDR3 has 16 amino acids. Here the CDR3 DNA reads TGCGCCAGCAGCCCCTCGGGCACGGGACATTACAATGAGCAGTTCTTC. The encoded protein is CASSPSGTGHYNEQFF.

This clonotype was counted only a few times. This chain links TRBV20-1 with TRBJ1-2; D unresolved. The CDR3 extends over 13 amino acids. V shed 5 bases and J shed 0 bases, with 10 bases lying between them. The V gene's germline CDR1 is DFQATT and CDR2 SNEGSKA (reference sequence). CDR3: CSAPPGANYGYTF. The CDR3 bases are TGCAGTGCTCCCCCCGGGGCTAACTATGGCTACACCTTC.

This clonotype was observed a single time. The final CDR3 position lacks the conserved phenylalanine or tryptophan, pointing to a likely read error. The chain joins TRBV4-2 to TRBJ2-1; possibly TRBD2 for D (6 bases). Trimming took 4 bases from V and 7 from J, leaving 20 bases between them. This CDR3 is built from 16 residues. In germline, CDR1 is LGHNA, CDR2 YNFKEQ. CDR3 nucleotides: TGTGCCAGCAGCCCTCGGACTAACGGGAATTTTAATGAGCAGTTCTCC. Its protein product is CASSPRTNGNFNEQFS.

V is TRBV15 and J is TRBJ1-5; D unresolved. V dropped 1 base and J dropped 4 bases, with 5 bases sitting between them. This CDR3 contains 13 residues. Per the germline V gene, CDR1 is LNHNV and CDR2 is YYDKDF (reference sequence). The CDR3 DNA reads TGTGCCACCAGCAGAGGTTTGAATCAGCCCCAGCATTTT. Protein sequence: CATSRGLNQPQHF.

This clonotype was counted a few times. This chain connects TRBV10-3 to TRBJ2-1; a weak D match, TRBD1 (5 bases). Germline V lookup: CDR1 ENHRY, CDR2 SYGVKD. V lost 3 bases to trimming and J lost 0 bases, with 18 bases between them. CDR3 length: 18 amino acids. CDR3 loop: CAISDQGSRKSSYNEQFF. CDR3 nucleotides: TGTGCCATCAGTGACCAGGGTAGCCGGAAAAGCTCCTACAATGAGCAGTTCTTC.

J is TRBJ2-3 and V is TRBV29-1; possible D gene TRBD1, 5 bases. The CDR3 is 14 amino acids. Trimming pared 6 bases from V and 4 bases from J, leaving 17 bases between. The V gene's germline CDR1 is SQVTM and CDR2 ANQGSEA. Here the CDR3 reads CSVTDSTRPDTQYF. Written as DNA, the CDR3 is TGCAGCGTGACCGACAGTACCCGTCCAGATACGCAGTATTTT.

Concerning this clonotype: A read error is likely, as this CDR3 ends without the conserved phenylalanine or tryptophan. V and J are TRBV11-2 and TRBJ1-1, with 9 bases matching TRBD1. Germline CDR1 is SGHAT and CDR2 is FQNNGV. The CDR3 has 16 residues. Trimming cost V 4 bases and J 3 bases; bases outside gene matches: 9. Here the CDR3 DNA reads TGTGCCAGCAGCTCCTCCGGGACAGGGCCGTACACTGAAGCTTTCTCT. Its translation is CASSSSGTGPYTEAFS.

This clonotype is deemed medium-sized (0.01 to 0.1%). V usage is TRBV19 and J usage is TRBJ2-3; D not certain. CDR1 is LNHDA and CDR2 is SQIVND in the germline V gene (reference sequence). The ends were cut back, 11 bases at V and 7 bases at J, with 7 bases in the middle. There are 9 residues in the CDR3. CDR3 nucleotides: TGTGCCTGCAGCTATACGCAGTATTTT. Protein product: CACSYTQYF.

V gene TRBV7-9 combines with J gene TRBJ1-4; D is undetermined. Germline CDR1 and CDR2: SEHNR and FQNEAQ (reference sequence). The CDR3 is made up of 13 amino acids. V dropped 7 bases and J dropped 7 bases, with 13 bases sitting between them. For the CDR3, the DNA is TGTGCCAGCATGAGTGGCTTTGGTGAAAAACTGTTTTTT. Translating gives CASMSGFGEKLFF.

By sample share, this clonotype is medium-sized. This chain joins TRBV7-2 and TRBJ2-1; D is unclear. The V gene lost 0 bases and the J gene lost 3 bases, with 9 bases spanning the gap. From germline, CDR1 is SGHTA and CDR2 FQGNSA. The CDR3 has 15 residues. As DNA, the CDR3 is TGTGCCAGCAGCTTAGCGTCGGGCCTCTACAATGAGCAGTTCTTC. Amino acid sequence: CASSLASGLYNEQFF.